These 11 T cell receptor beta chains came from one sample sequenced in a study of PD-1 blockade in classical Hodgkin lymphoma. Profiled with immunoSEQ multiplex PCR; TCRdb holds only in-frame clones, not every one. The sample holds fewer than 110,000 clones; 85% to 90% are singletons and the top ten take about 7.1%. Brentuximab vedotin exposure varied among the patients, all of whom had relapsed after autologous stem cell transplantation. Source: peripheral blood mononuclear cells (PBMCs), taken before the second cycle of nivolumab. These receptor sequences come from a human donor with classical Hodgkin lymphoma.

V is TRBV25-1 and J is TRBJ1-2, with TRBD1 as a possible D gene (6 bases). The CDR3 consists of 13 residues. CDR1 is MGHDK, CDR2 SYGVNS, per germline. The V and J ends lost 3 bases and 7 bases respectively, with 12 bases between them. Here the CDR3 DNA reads TGTGCCAGCAGTGATCAGGGGAATCTTGGCTACACCTTC. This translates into CASSDQGNLGYTF.

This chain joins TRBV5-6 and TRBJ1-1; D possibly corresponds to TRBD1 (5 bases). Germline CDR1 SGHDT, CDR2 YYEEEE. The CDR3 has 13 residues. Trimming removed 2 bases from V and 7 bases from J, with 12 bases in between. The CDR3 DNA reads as TGTGCCAGCAGCTTAGGGACCGAGCTTGAAGCTTTCTTT. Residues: CASSLGTELEAFF.

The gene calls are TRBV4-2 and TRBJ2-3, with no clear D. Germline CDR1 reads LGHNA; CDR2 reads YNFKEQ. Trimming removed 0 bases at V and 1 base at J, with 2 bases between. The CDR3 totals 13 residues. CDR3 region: CASSQEGTDTQYF. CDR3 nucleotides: TGTGCCAGCAGCCAAGAAGGCACAGATACGCAGTATTTT.

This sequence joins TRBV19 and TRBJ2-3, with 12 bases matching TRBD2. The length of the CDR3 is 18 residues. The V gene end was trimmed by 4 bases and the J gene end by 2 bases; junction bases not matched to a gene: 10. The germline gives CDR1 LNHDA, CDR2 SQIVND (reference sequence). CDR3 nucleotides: TGTGCCAGTAGTACTAGCGGGGGGGCCACCCCTCACACAGATACGCAGTATTTT. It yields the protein CASSTSGGATPHTDTQYF. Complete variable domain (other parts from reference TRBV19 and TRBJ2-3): DGGITQSPKYLFRKEGQNVTLSCEQNLNHDAMYWYRQDPGQGLRLIYYSQIVNDFQKGDIAEGYSVSREKKESFPLTVTSAQKNPTAFYLCASSTSGGATPHTDTQYFGPGTRLTVL.

The CDR3 region is CASNWADTQYF. In nucleotides, the CDR3 is TGTGCCAGCAACTGGGCAGATACGCAGTATTTT. The chain links TRBV7-2 to TRBJ2-3; D unresolved. Deletions cut 7 bases from V and 4 bases from J, with 6 bases between. Germline V gene sequence: CDR1 SGHTA, CDR2 FQGNSA. The CDR3 extends over 11 amino acids.

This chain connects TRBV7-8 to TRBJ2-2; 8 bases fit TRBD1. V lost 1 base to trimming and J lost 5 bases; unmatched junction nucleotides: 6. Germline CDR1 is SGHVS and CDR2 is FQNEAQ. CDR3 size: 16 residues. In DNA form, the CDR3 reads TGTGCCAGCAGCTTAGGGACAGGGTATTGGACCGGGGAGCTGTTTTTT. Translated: CASSLGTGYWTGELFF.

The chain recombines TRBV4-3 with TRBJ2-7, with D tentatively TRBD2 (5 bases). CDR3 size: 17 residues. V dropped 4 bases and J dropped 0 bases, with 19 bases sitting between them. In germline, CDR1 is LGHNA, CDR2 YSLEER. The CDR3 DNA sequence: TGCGCCAGCAGCCCCGGTACTAGTCCCTCCTTCTCCTACGAGCAGTACTTC. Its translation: CASSPGTSPSFSYEQYF.

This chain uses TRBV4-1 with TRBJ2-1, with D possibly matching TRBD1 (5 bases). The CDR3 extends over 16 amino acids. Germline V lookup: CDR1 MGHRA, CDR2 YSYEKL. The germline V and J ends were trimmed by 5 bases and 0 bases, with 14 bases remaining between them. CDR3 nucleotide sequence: TGCGCCAGCAGCGACAGTAGTCTCTTCTCCTACAATGAGCAGTTCTTC. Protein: CASSDSSLFSYNEQFF.

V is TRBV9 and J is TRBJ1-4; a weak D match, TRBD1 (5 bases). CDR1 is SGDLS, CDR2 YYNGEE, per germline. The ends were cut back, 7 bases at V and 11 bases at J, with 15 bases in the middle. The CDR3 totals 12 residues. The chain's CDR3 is CASAWIWDKLFF. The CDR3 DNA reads TGTGCCAGCGCGTGGATTTGGGACAAACTGTTTTTT.

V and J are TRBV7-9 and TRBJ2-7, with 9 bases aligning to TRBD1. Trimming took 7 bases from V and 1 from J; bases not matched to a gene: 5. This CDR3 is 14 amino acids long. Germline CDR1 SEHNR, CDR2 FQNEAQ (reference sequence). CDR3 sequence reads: CASTQTGGSYEQYF. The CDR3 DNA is TGTGCCAGCACTCAGACAGGGGGATCCTACGAGCAGTACTTC.

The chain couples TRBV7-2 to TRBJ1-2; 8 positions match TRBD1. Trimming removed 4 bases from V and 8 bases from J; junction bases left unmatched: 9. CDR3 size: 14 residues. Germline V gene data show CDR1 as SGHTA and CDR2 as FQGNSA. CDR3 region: CASSSRTGSGGYTF. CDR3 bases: TGTGCCAGCAGCTCACGGACAGGGTCTGGCGGCTACACCTTC.